These 9 T cell receptor beta chains came from one sample sequenced in a study of T cell changes during pregnancy in multiple sclerosis. Here immunoSEQ multiplex PCR was the method, and the copy in TCRdb shows in-frame clones only, minus some. The sample yields tens of thousands of clones, 85% to 95% seen once. The input for sequencing was CD4+ T cells from peripheral blood mononuclear cells, taken in the third trimester of pregnancy. The receptors shown here come from a female donor with multiple sclerosis, enrolled in a pregnancy study.

This clone appeared once. The chain is built from TRBV5-5 and TRBJ2-7, with 7 bases that match TRBD1. Germline V gene sequence: CDR1 SGHKS, CDR2 YYEKEE (reference sequence). The CDR3 has 15 residues. With V trimmed by 2 bases and J by 1 base, 6 bases remained unmatched. CDR3 loop: CASSLPGQFSYEQYF. CDR3 coding DNA: TGTGCCAGCAGCTTACCGGGACAGTTTTCCTACGAGCAGTACTTC.

The CDR3 DNA sequence: TGCGCCAGCAGCTGGGGGCCTCCGAACACTGAAGCTTTCTTT. Translating gives CASSWGPPNTEAFF. The chain has TRBV5-1 and TRBJ1-1; maybe TRBD1 (6 bases). V lost 3 bases and J 1 base, leaving 10 bases between the germline ends. The germline V gene encodes CDR1 SGHRS and CDR2 YFSETQ. This CDR3 is 14 amino acids long.

This clone was detected once. V is TRBV9 and J is TRBJ1-2; TRBD1 agrees at 11 bases. CDR3 size: 16 residues. The junction had 5 bases not matched to a gene; V was cut back by 4 bases and J by 0 bases. Germline V gene lookup returns CDR1 SGDLS and CDR2 YYNGEE. The CDR3 region is CASSSDRGLTNYGYTF. The CDR3 DNA is TGTGCCAGCAGCTCGGACAGGGGGCTAACTAACTATGGCTACACCTTC.

The CDR3 loop is CARFGARPAQYF. As DNA, the CDR3 is TGTGCCCGCTTTGGGGCCCGGCCGGCCCAGTACTTC. The chain employs TRBV11-2 and TRBJ2-5; tentatively, D is TRBD1 (5 bases). This CDR3 spans 12 amino acids. The germline V gene encodes CDR1 SGHAT and CDR2 FQNNGV. The V and J ends lost 11 bases and 9 bases respectively, with 19 bases between them.

This clone was detected only a few times. The chain uses TRBV11-2 and TRBJ1-2; TRBD1 matches at 7 bases. The CDR3 length is 15 residues. V dropped 1 base and J dropped 4; count of bases not matched to a gene: 6. Germline CDR1 reads SGHAT; CDR2 reads FQNNGV. The CDR3 protein is CASSLAKQGSYGYTF. The CDR3 DNA sequence: TGTGCCAGCAGCTTAGCGAAACAGGGGTCCTATGGCTACACCTTC.

This sequence joins TRBV5-6 and TRBJ2-5; perhaps TRBD2 as D (6 bases). V was shortened by 0 bases and J by 2 bases, with 17 bases between the two germline ends. The length of the CDR3 is 17 residues. Germline values: CDR1 SGHDT, CDR2 YYEEEE. CDR3 sequence: CASSLDLTSRGQETQYF. As DNA, the CDR3 is TGTGCCAGCAGCTTGGATCTCACATCGCGGGGACAAGAGACCCAGTACTTC.

The chain carries TRBV9 and TRBJ2-2, with D possibly TRBD1 on 5 matching bases. Germline V gene data show CDR1 as SGDLS and CDR2 as YYNGEE. This CDR3 comprises 16 residues. Trimming cost V 4 bases and J 2 bases, with 15 bases left between them. The CDR3 DNA reads as TGTGCCAGCAGCCCACGCCCAGGGCTAAACACCGGGGAGCTGTTTTTT. Translation gives CASSPRPGLNTGELFF.

V gene TRBV5-6 combines with J gene TRBJ1-6; 8 nucleotides agree with TRBD1. The CDR3 loop spans 17 amino acids. Trimming at V came to 0 bases and at J to 1 base, leaving 3 bases not matched to a gene. Germline V gene lookup returns CDR1 SGHDT and CDR2 YYEEEE. The CDR3: CASSLVQGASYNSPLHF. In DNA, the CDR3 is TGTGCCAGCAGCTTGGTCCAGGGGGCTTCCTATAATTCACCCCTCCACTTT.

The chain carries TRBV19 and TRBJ1-2; D is ambiguous. V dropped 3 bases and J dropped 0 bases, with 8 bases sitting between them. Germline values: CDR1 LNHDA, CDR2 SQIVND (reference sequence). This CDR3 has 14 residues. As DNA, the CDR3 is TGTGCCAGTAGTATTGGGAGAGCTAACTATGGCTACACCTTC. As protein: CASSIGRANYGYTF.